These 23 T cell receptor beta chains came from one sample sequenced in a study of cytomegalovirus exposure and HLA in healthy donors. PCR employed 60 Vbeta and 13 Jbeta primers. The method was immunoSEQ multiplex PCR; TCRdb's version includes in-frame clones alone and lacks a portion of them. This table has over 100,000 clones, approximately 77% appearing once. The material sequenced was PBMCs. These TCRs come from a woman aged 40 to 49 in good health and CMV-seronegative.

This chain connects TRBV6-5 to TRBJ2-2; 7 bases fit TRBD1. The CDR3 covers 15 residues. Germline V gene sequence: CDR1 MNHEY, CDR2 SVGAGI. Losses at the gene ends were 6 bases for V and 0 bases for J; bases not matched to a gene: 4. In DNA form, the CDR3 reads TGTGCCAGCAGCCGGGACAGAGCGAACACCGGGGAGCTGTTTTTT. Translating it yields CASSRDRANTGELFF.

The J gene is TRBJ2-7, the V gene TRBV6-5, with D perhaps TRBD2 (6 bases). V dropped 2 bases and J dropped 1 base, with 12 bases sitting between them. The V gene's germline CDR1 is MNHEY and CDR2 SVGAGI. This CDR3 region has 15 residues. CDR3 sequence (DNA): TGTGCCAGCAGTTACGCCCAGGGAGGATCCTACGAGCAGTACTTC. It specifies CASSYAQGGSYEQYF.

V gene TRBV5-6 combines with J gene TRBJ2-7; 9 bases are a match to TRBD1. The CDR3 consists of 14 residues. V shed 4 bases, J shed 3 bases, and the junction held 5 bases outside the gene matches. Germline loops: CDR1 SGHDT, CDR2 YYEEEE. CDR3 sequence: CASSRQGGNYEQYF. DNA for the CDR3: TGTGCCAGCAGCCGACAGGGGGGGAACTACGAGCAGTACTTC.

This clone was picked up a small number of times. The chain joins TRBV4-3 to TRBJ1-2; TRBD1 might be the D (6 bases). This CDR3 comprises 13 residues. Germline CDR1 and CDR2: LGHNA and YSLEER. The ends were cut back, 1 base at V and 8 bases at J, with 11 bases in the middle. The DNA of the CDR3 is TGCGCCAGCAGCCAAGCCAGGGGAAGGGGCTACACCTTC. Its translation: CASSQARGRGYTF.

The V gene is TRBV7-6, the J gene TRBJ2-5; 7 positions agree with TRBD2. The CDR3 covers 15 residues. From germline, CDR1 is SGHVS and CDR2 FNYEAQ. Trimming cost V 5 bases and J 1 base; bases outside gene matches: 7. CDR3 residues: CASSQNWGGQETQYF. For the CDR3, the DNA is TGTGCCAGCAGCCAAAACTGGGGGGGCCAAGAGACCCAGTACTTC. Full variable domain (rest looked up from reference TRBV7-6 and TRBJ2-5): GAGVSQSPRYKVTKRGQDVALRCDPISGHVSLYWYRQALGQGPEFLTYFNYEAQQDKSGLPNDRFSAERPEGSISTLTIQRTEQRDSAMYRCASSQNWGGQETQYFGPGTRLLVL.

The chain combines TRBV28 with TRBJ2-7, with D perhaps TRBD1 (5 bases). The germline V and J ends were trimmed by 3 bases and 4 bases, with 19 bases remaining between them. From germline, CDR1 is MDHEN and CDR2 SYDVKM. CDR3 length equals 16 residues. CDR3 region: CASSFISRQGGYEQYF. CDR3 sequence (DNA): TGTGCCAGCAGTTTTATCAGTCGGCAGGGTGGTTACGAGCAGTACTTC.

The chain joins TRBV9 to TRBJ2-7; 9 positions match TRBD1. Germline assignment: CDR1 SGDLS and CDR2 YYNGEE. CDR3 length: 16 amino acids. The ends lost 2 bases at V and 2 bases at J; junction bases unmatched: 8. Written as DNA, the CDR3 is TGTGCCAGCAGCGTGGCAACCGGGACAGGGCCCTACGAGCAGTACTTC. As protein: CASSVATGTGPYEQYF.

This clone was recorded a few times. The V call is TRBV7-2, the J call TRBJ1-2; D ambiguous. Trimming took off 1 base at V and 8 bases at J, with 14 bases between the two ends. The CDR3 spans 14 residues. Per the germline V gene, CDR1 is SGHTA and CDR2 is FQGNSA. This CDR3 is CASSLDPEPGGYTF. CDR3 DNA sequence: TGTGCCAGCAGCTTAGATCCGGAACCCGGGGGCTACACCTTC.

The V gene is TRBV6-6, the J gene TRBJ1-4; D is undetermined. The CDR3 totals 11 residues. Trimming took off 8 bases at V and 2 bases at J, with 3 bases between the two ends. CDR1 is MNHNY, CDR2 SVGAGI, per germline (reference sequence). The CDR3 sequence: CASRTNEKLFF. In DNA, the CDR3 is TGTGCCAGCCGGACTAATGAAAAACTGTTTTTT.

CDR3 region: CASSLPGDYEQYF. The CDR3, as DNA: TGTGCCAGCAGTTTACCCGGAGACTACGAGCAGTACTTC. The chain has TRBV28 and TRBJ2-7; D is ambiguous. V was shortened by 2 bases and J by 3 bases, with 8 bases between the two germline ends. Per the germline V gene, CDR1 is MDHEN and CDR2 is SYDVKM. This CDR3 comprises 13 residues.

In its sample, this clone was seen once. This chain connects TRBV6-5 to TRBJ2-7; 7 bases fit TRBD1. Losses at the gene ends were 7 bases for V and 2 bases for J; bases not matched to a gene: 11. Germline CDR1 is MNHEY and CDR2 is SVGAGI. The CDR3 runs to 15 residues. CDR3 sequence (DNA): TGTGCCAGCACCGTTCTGGGGACAGCCCCCTACGAGCAGTACTTC. This sequence encodes CASTVLGTAPYEQYF.

The genes are TRBV2 and TRBJ1-5; 7 nucleotides agree with TRBD1. V trimming: 4 bases; J trimming: 1 base; junction bases outside the gene matches: 4. Germline CDR1 SNHLY, CDR2 FYNNEI. The CDR3 is 15 residues long. The CDR3 DNA reads TGTGCCAGCAGTGGACAGGGTCGAAGCAATCAGCCCCAGCATTTT. Translation gives CASSGQGRSNQPQHF.

This rearrangement joins TRBV5-6 to TRBJ1-6; 10 nucleotides align to TRBD1. V lost 3 bases, J lost 9 bases, and 9 bases stayed unmatched. Germline V gene data show CDR1 as SGHDT and CDR2 as YYEEEE. CDR3 length equals 16 residues. The chain's CDR3 is CASSYRTGGKGSPLHF. The DNA of the CDR3 is TGTGCCAGCAGCTACCGGACAGGGGGGAAGGGTTCACCCCTCCACTTT. The variable domain in full, completed from reference TRBV5-6 and TRBJ1-6, reads DAGVTQSPTHLIKTRGQQVTLRCSPKSGHDTVSWYQQALGQGPQFIFQYYEEEERQRGNFPDRFSGHQFPNYSSELNVNALLLGDSALYLCASSYRTGGKGSPLHFGNGTRLTVT.

The chain has TRBV28 and TRBJ1-2, with D unclear. The germline gives CDR1 MDHEN, CDR2 SYDVKM. Trimming removed 3 bases from V and 4 bases from J, with 6 bases in between. The CDR3 has 12 residues. CDR3 sequence: CASSLVSYGYTF. In DNA form, the CDR3 reads TGTGCCAGCAGTTTGGTGAGCTATGGCTACACCTTC.

The rearrangement uses TRBV12-5 and TRBJ2-4; TRBD2 might be the D (6 bases). CDR3 length: 15 residues. Trimming removed 3 bases from V and 7 bases from J, with 16 bases in between. Germline assignment: CDR1 LGHNT and CDR2 FRNRAP. In nucleotides, the CDR3 is TGTGCTAGTGGTTTCGGGGGTGCAGCGGCGAACATTCAGTACTTC. Its translation is CASGFGGAAANIQYF.

A few counts support this clone. The V and J genes are TRBV7-3 and TRBJ2-1, with 7 bases lining up with TRBD2. Losses at the gene ends were 5 bases for V and 4 bases for J; bases not matched to a gene: 11. Germline lookup yields CDR1 SGHTA and CDR2 FQGTGA. CDR3 length: 16 residues. The CDR3 DNA follows: TGTGCCAGCAGCGGGAAGGGGAAAGCGGGATACAATGAGCAGTTCTTC. It yields the protein CASSGKGKAGYNEQFF.

V gene TRBV6-1 combines with J gene TRBJ1-5; D gene uncertain. The ends were cut back, 6 bases at V and 4 bases at J, with 4 bases in the middle. The CDR3 spans 11 residues. Looked up from germline, CDR1 is MNHNS and CDR2 is SASEGT. Here the CDR3 reads CASRLNQPQHF. The CDR3 DNA sequence: TGTGCCAGCAGGTTAAATCAGCCCCAGCATTTT.

V and J are TRBV25-1 and TRBJ2-5; 7 bases align to TRBD2. The CDR3 totals 15 residues. With V trimmed by 5 bases and J by 2 bases, 8 bases remained unmatched. From germline, CDR1 is MGHDK and CDR2 SYGVNS. The CDR3 here is CASSIGAGLQETQYF. CDR3 DNA: TGTGCCAGCAGTATAGGAGCGGGGTTACAAGAGACCCAGTACTTC.

This rearrangement joins TRBV6-5 to TRBJ1-3; possibly TRBD1 for D (5 bases). The CDR3 extends over 15 amino acids. Trimming took 0 bases from V and 4 from J, leaving 10 bases between them. Germline assignment: CDR1 MNHEY and CDR2 SVGAGI. The CDR3 nucleotides are TGTGCCAGCAGTTACTCAAGGGGTATCGGAAACACCATATATTTT. It specifies CASSYSRGIGNTIYF.

This clone was recorded a few times. The V gene is TRBV9, the J gene TRBJ2-2, with D possibly matching TRBD1 (5 bases). The CDR3 has 13 residues. V was cut by 7 bases and J by 5 bases, with 12 bases left in between. Germline loops: CDR1 SGDLS, CDR2 YYNGEE. The CDR3 DNA sequence: TGTGCCAGCTCCAGGGTACAGACCGGGGAGCTGTTTTTT. Protein sequence: CASSRVQTGELFF.

This clone was detected a few times. This rearrangement joins TRBV6-5 to TRBJ1-2, with D tentatively TRBD1 (6 bases). Trimming shortened V by 0 bases and J by 5 bases, and 10 bases separated the two germline ends. CDR1 and CDR2 (germline): MNHEY, SVGAGI. The CDR3 totals 14 residues. DNA for the CDR3: TGTGCCAGCAGTTACTCTACAGGGAAGTATGGCTACACCTTC. Translating it yields CASSYSTGKYGYTF.

A single count supports this clone. As DNA, the CDR3 is TGTGCCAGCAGTTTAGATTCTGGCGGGACTTTCTTT. It specifies CASSLDSGGTFF. The chain recombines TRBV28 with TRBJ1-1; no reliable D call. The CDR3 has 12 residues. Germline values: CDR1 MDHEN, CDR2 SYDVKM. V dropped 2 bases and J dropped 12 bases, with 13 bases sitting between them.

The chain joins TRBV19 to TRBJ2-3; 7 bases map to TRBD2. V was clipped by 5 bases and J by 2 bases; unmatched bases: 4. CDR1 LNHDA and CDR2 SQIVND come from the germline V gene (reference sequence). The CDR3 spans 14 residues. The CDR3 protein is CASSRGTNTDTQYF. Written as DNA, the CDR3 is TGTGCCAGTAGTCGGGGGACTAACACAGATACGCAGTATTTT.